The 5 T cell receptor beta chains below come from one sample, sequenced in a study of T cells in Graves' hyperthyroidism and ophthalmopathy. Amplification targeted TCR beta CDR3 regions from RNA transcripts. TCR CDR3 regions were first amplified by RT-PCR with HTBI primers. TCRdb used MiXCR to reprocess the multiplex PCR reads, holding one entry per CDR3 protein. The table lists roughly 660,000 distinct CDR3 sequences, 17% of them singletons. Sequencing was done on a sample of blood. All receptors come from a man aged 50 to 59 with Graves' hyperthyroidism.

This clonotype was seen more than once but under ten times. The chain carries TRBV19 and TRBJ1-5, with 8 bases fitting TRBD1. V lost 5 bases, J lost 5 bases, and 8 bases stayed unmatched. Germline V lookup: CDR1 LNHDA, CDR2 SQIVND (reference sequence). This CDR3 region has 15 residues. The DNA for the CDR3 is TGTGCCAGTAGTTCACGGGGACAGGACGATCAGCCCCAGCATTTT. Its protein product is CASSSRGQDDQPQHF.

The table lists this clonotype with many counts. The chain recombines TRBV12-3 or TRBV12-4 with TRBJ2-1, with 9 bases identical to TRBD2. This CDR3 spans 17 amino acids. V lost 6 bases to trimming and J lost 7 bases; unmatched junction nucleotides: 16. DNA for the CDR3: TGTGCCAGCAGCCCGTCCGGTTTAGCGGGAGTGAGGAATGAGCAGTTCTTC. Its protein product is CASSPSGLAGVRNEQFF.

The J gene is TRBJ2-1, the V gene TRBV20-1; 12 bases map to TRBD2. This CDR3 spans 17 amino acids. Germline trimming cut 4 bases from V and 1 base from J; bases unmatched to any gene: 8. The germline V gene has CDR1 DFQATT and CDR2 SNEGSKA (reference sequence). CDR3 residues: CSATTWTSGDSYNEQFF. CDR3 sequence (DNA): TGCAGTGCTACGACTTGGACTAGCGGGGATTCCTACAATGAGCAGTTCTTC.

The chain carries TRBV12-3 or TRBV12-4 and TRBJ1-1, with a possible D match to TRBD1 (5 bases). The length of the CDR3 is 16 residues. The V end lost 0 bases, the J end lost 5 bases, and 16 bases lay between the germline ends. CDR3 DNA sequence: TGTGCCAGCAGTTTAGCAACTCGGGGCTGGGGGACTGAAGCTTTCTTT. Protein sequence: CASSLATRGWGTEAFF.

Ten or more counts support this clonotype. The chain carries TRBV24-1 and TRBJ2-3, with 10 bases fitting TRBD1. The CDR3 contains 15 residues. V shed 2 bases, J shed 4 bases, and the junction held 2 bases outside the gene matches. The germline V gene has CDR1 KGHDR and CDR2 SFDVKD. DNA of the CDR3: TGTGCCACCAGTGATTCCGGACAGGGGGCAGATACGCAGTATTTT. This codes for CATSDSGQGADTQYF.